What follows are 13 T cell receptor beta chains derived from one specimen sequenced in a study of lung T cells in sarcoidosis with Löfgren's syndrome. TCRdb re-analysed the reads in MiXCR, keeping a single row per CDR3 protein. The repertoire includes around 9,600 distinct CDR3 sequences, 15% to 20% of them detected once, and roughly 7% sits in the top ten. Sequencing was carried out using CD4+ T cells from bronchoalveolar lavage. The receptors here all came from a human donor with sarcoidosis (Löfgren's syndrome or another form), or a control subject (not recorded which).

This clonotype was seen ten or more times. The chain couples TRBV19 to TRBJ2-1, with TRBD2 as a possible D gene (5 bases). The germline V and J ends were trimmed by 3 bases and 4 bases, with 13 bases remaining between them. Germline V gene sequence: CDR1 LNHDA, CDR2 SQIVND (reference sequence). CDR3 length equals 15 residues. The CDR3 here is CASSIQRAVYNEQFF. CDR3 in DNA: TGTGCCAGTAGTATTCAGCGAGCGGTTTACAATGAGCAGTTCTTC.

This clonotype is large by share. The chain combines TRBV6-1 with TRBJ2-5; TRBD2 agrees at 14 bases. Per germline, CDR1 MNHNS and CDR2 SASEGT. The CDR3 has 14 residues. V dropped 7 bases and J dropped 4; count of bases not matched to a gene: 2. Here the CDR3 reads CASMGTSGRETQYF. As DNA, the CDR3 is TGTGCCAGCATGGGGACTAGCGGGAGAGAGACCCAGTACTTC.

This clonotype has just a few counts. This chain uses TRBV20-1 with TRBJ1-1, with D perhaps TRBD1 (6 bases). In germline, CDR1 is DFQATT, CDR2 SNEGSKA (reference sequence). Deletions cut 3 bases from V and 6 bases from J, with 20 bases between. This CDR3 contains 15 residues. The CDR3, as DNA: TGCAGTGCTAGGAGGACGGGGGGCAAAAACGCTGAAGCTTTCTTT. Translating it yields CSARRTGGKNAEAFF.

Relative to its sample, this clonotype is medium-sized. J is TRBJ1-5 and V is TRBV14; D perhaps matches TRBD1 (5 bases). This CDR3 is built from 13 residues. Trimming removed 3 bases from V and 5 bases from J, with 8 bases in between. Germline CDR1 SGHDN, CDR2 FVKESK. The CDR3 protein is CASSQGLYQPQHF. CDR3 DNA: TGTGCCAGCAGCCAGGGACTTTATCAGCCCCAGCATTTT.

The chain recombines TRBV30 with TRBJ2-3, with D perhaps matching TRBD1 or TRBD2 (6 bases each). Germline-derived CDR1 and CDR2 are GTSNPN and SVGIG (reference sequence). The CDR3 loop spans 14 amino acids. The V end lost 2 bases, the J end lost 8 bases, and 17 bases lay between the germline ends. CDR3 DNA sequence: TGTGCCTGGAGTAATTTTAGGGGGGCAGTTACGCAGTATTTT. Residues: CAWSNFRGAVTQYF. The whole variable domain, remainder taken from reference TRBV30 and TRBJ2-3, is SQTIHQWPATLVQPVGSPLSLECTVEGTSNPNLYWYRQAAGRGLQLLFYSVGIGQISSEVPQNLSASRPQDRQFILSSKKLLLSDSGFYLCAWSNFRGAVTQYFGPGTRLTVL.

This clonotype was picked up a small number of times. The chain carries TRBV7-2 and TRBJ1-3; D is ambiguous. The CDR3 has 14 residues. The V end lost 5 bases, the J end lost 0 bases, and 8 bases lay between the germline ends. Germline V gene lookup returns CDR1 SGHTA and CDR2 FQGNSA. The CDR3 region has the DNA TGTGCCAGCAGCCCCGACCCCTCTGGAAACACCATATATTTT. It encodes CASSPDPSGNTIYF.

By frequency in the sample, this clonotype is medium-sized. The gene calls are TRBV20-1 and TRBJ2-7, with D possibly matching TRBD2 (5 bases). The CDR3 extends over 13 amino acids. The ends were cut back, 3 bases at V and 2 bases at J, with 11 bases in the middle. Germline-derived CDR1 and CDR2 are DFQATT and SNEGSKA (reference sequence). CDR3 sequence reads: CSASLGSPYEQYF. CDR3 bases: TGCAGTGCTAGTTTGGGGAGCCCCTACGAGCAGTACTTC.

This clonotype is categorized as medium-sized. The chain couples TRBV28 to TRBJ2-5; 8 bases match TRBD1. Germline assignment: CDR1 MDHEN and CDR2 SYDVKM. There are 15 residues in the CDR3. V lost 6 bases to trimming and J lost 2 bases; unmatched junction nucleotides: 8. This chain's CDR3 is CASRDRGTPQETQYF. As DNA, the CDR3 is TGTGCCAGCAGAGACAGGGGCACACCTCAAGAGACCCAGTACTTC.

This clonotype was seen many times. The chain has TRBV27 and TRBJ2-3; 7 positions agree with TRBD1. CDR3 size: 15 residues. The germline V gene encodes CDR1 MNHEY and CDR2 SMNVEV (reference sequence). V lost 5 bases, J lost 1 base, and 6 bases stayed unmatched. CDR3 sequence reads: CASSITGVGTDTQYF. The CDR3 DNA reads as TGTGCCAGCAGTATCACAGGGGTCGGCACAGATACGCAGTATTTT.

In its sample, this clonotype is large. V and J are TRBV7-2 and TRBJ1-5, with 9 bases aligning to TRBD1. Germline-derived CDR1 and CDR2 are SGHTA and FQGNSA. Trimming removed 8 bases from V and 8 bases from J; junction bases left unmatched: 10. This CDR3 has 14 amino acids. Written as DNA, the CDR3 is TGTGCCAGCGCTCCGGGGACAGGGCTCAAGCCCCAGCATTTT. This codes for CASAPGTGLKPQHF.

In its sample, this clonotype was seen many times. The V gene is TRBV12-3 or TRBV12-4, the J gene TRBJ2-1; D gene unclear. CDR3 length equals 15 residues. V lost 6 bases to trimming and J lost 2 bases, with 14 bases between them. CDR3 sequence: CASSKRRLPYNEQFF. CDR3 coding DNA: TGTGCCAGCAGCAAACGCCGGTTGCCCTACAATGAGCAGTTCTTC.

On this clonotype: Relative to the germline gene, one junction end is altered; a read error may explain this. The V and J genes are TRBV28 and TRBJ2-7, with a weak D call TRBD1 (6 bases). In germline, CDR1 is MDHEN, CDR2 SYDVKM. The CDR3 is made up of 13 amino acids. Here the CDR3 DNA reads TGTGCCAGCAGTCCCAGCAGGGGTCACGAGCGGTACTTC. This sequence encodes CASSPSRGHERYF.

This clonotype was observed a few times. A much larger clonotype is one base distant, so this may be a read error. V usage is TRBV6-1 and J usage is TRBJ2-1; D not certain. Per germline, CDR1 MNHNS and CDR2 SASEGT. This CDR3 has 11 amino acids. The CDR3 region has the DNA TGTGCCAGCAGTGAAGCAAGTGAGCAGTCCTTC. Encoded protein: CASSEASEQSF.